This is a list of T cell receptor beta chains from one sample in a study of Ad26.COV2.S vaccination and SARS-CoV-2 variants. Libraries were prepared by immunoSEQ multiplex PCR; TCRdb keeps only in-frame clonotypes and omits some of them. The table includes around 450,000 clones, about 93% detected once. The sequencing here drew on peripheral blood, taken in a trial of Ad26.COV2.S vaccine versus placebo. These TCRs come from a person aged 18-65 years who received the Ad26.COV2.S COVID-19 vaccine or a placebo. The CDR3 runs from the conserved cysteine through the conserved F or W. The D gene is left open where the match is weak. Clone size appears in some rows only: once, few, many, or a class for an expanded clone.

J | V | size | D | DNA | CDR3
TRBJ2-2 | TRBV6-4 | - | - | TGTGCCAGCAGTGACTCTTATTCCGTAATCGCGAACACCGGGGAGCTGTTTTTT | CASSDSYSVIANTGELFF
TRBJ2-5 | TRBV28 | - | TRBD1 | TGTGCCAGCAGTTTCGGGACAGGCAACCAAGAGACCCAGTACTTC | CASSFGTGNQETQYF
TRBJ2-1 | TRBV29-1 | - | - | TGCAGCGTTGAAGGGCGTCGGTACTCCAATGAGCAGTTCTTC | CSVEGRRYSNEQFF
TRBJ2-1 | TRBV27 | - | TRBD2 | TGTGCCAGCCGGACTAGCGGGGGGTCATACAATGAGCAGTTCTTC | CASRTSGGSYNEQFF
TRBJ2-1 | TRBV6-6 | - | - | TGTGCCAGCAGCGGGGGACCCAATGAGCAGTTCTTC | CASSGGPNEQFF
TRBJ2-1 | TRBV19 | once | TRBD2 | TGTGCCAGTAGTCGACTAGCGGGAATAAATGAGCAGTTCTTC | CASSRLAGINEQFF
TRBJ2-7 | TRBV7-2 | - | - | TGTGCCAGCAGCCCGTCCCGGAGCCTCTACGAGCAGTACTTC | CASSPSRSLYEQYF
TRBJ2-2 | TRBV4-3 | - | TRBD2 | TGCGCCAGCAGCGTACTAGCGGGAGGTACCAACACCGGGGAGCTGTTTTTT | CASSVLAGGTNTGELFF
TRBJ1-1 | TRBV7-2 | once | - | TGTGCCAGCAGCATTTTAAACACTGAAGCTTTCTTT | CASSILNTEAFF
TRBJ2-1 | TRBV9 | - | TRBD2 | TGTGCCAGCAGCGCCTACCCGGGAGGTTCCTACAATGAGCAGTTCTTC | CASSAYPGGSYNEQFF
TRBJ1-3 | TRBV25-1 | - | - | TGTGCCACCCTGGGTCTCTCTGGAAACACCATATATTTT | CATLGLSGNTIYF
TRBJ1-2 | TRBV18 | once | - | TGTGCCAGCTCACCACAACAGGGTCCAGACTATGGCTACACCTTC | CASSPQQGPDYGYTF
TRBJ2-7 | TRBV28 | - | - | TGTGCCAGCAGTTCCTACCGGGACACTTCCTACGAGCAGTACTTC | CASSSYRDTSYEQYF
TRBJ1-6 | TRBV6-5 | - | - | TGTGCCAGCAGTTCCCGGTATAATTCACCCCTCCACTTT | CASSSRYNSPLHF
TRBJ2-5 | TRBV6-4 | few | TRBD2 | TGTGCCAGCAGTTTAGCGGGAGGGCCTCAAGAGACCCAGTACTTC | CASSLAGGPQETQYF
TRBJ1-1 | TRBV6-2/TRBV6-3 | once | - | TGTGCCAGCAGTTACGTGGGCCTTGAAGCTTTCTTT | CASSYVGLEAFF
TRBJ2-3 | TRBV6-4 | - | - | TGTGCCAGCAGTGGCGGGAGCACAGATACGCAGTATTTT | CASSGGSTDTQYF
TRBJ2-5 | TRBV6-6 | - | - | TGTGCCACCACGAGAGACCCAAAAGAGACCCAGTACTTC | CATTRDPKETQYF
TRBJ2-7 | TRBV5-8 | once | TRBD1 | TGTGCCAGCAGCCGTACAGGGGTCTCCTACGAGCAGTACTTC | CASSRTGVSYEQYF
TRBJ2-1 | TRBV3-1/TRBV3-2 | - | TRBD2 | TGTGCCAGCAGCCATGAGGGTGCGGGAGGGGGGAATGAGCAGTTCTTC | CASSHEGAGGGNEQFF
TRBJ2-6 | TRBV21-1 | - | - | TGTGCCAGCAGCAGTGGACAGGCGGAAGGGGGGGCCAACGTCCTGACTTTC | CASSSGQAEGGANVLTF
TRBJ1-5 | TRBV19 | - | - | TGTGCCAGTAGTAACCAGGGCCTCAGCCATCAGCCCCAGCATTTT | CASSNQGLSHQPQHF
TRBJ2-3 | TRBV7-2 | - | - | TGTGCCAGCAGCTCCAGACTGGCAGATACGCAGTATTTT | CASSSRLADTQYF
TRBJ2-7 | TRBV4-3 | - | TRBD1 | TGCGCCAGCAGCCAACATCGACAGGGTGACTACGAGCAGTACTTC | CASSQHRQGDYEQYF
TRBJ2-7 | TRBV15 | - | - | TGTGCCACCGGGGTTAATGGATACGAGCAGTACTTC | CATGVNGYEQYF
TRBJ2-7 | TRBV2 | - | TRBD2 | TGTGCCAGCAGTGGGGGTAGCGGGACACTAAGCTACGAGCAGTACTTC | CASSGGSGTLSYEQYF
TRBJ2-3 | TRBV3-1/TRBV3-2 | - | TRBD2 | TGTGCCAGCAGCCGGACTAGCGGGGCCGGGGGGAGCACAGATACGCAGTATTTT | CASSRTSGAGGSTDTQYF
TRBJ1-6 | TRBV4-3 | - | - | TGCGCCAGCAGCAAGACAGCCTATAATTCACCCCTCCACTTT | CASSKTAYNSPLHF
TRBJ2-1 | TRBV5-8 | - | TRBD2 | TGTGCCAGCAGCGCACCCCTAGCGGGAGTCCATGAGCAGTTCTTC | CASSAPLAGVHEQFF
TRBJ2-3 | TRBV3-1/TRBV3-2 | - | - | TGTGCCAGCAGCCAAGGGATGGGGGGCGTAGATACGCAGTATTTT | CASSQGMGGVDTQYF
TRBJ1-2 | TRBV10-1 | - | TRBD1 | TGCGCCAGCAGGGAGACAGGGCAGAACGGCTACACCTTC | CASRETGQNGYTF
TRBJ1-5 | TRBV28 | - | - | TGTGCCAGTGAAAACCCTACTCAGCCCCAGCATTTT | CASENPTQPQHF
TRBJ1-5 | TRBV19 | - | TRBD1 | TGTGCCAGTAGTAAAACAGGGGTGAGTAATCAGCCCCAGCATTTT | CASSKTGVSNQPQHF
TRBJ1-2 | TRBV6-5 | - | - | TGTGCCAGCAGTTACTCCGGAGCAGGCTCTAACTATGGCTACACCTTC | CASSYSGAGSNYGYTF
TRBJ2-7 | TRBV6-6 | - | TRBD1 | TGTGCCAGCAGTCATGATTCTCGGCGGACAGGGAGCAACGAGCAGTACTTC | CASSHDSRRTGSNEQYF
TRBJ1-4 | TRBV6-5 | - | - | TGTGCCAGCAGTCAGGGGTCGAAACTGTTTTTT | CASSQGSKLFF
TRBJ1-5 | TRBV28 | - | - | TGTGCCAGCAGTATACCACAGCTAAATAGCAATCAGCCCCAGCATTTT | CASSIPQLNSNQPQHF
TRBJ2-7 | TRBV5-4 | - | - | TGTGCCAGCAGCTTTGGAGGACGGGGCTACGAGCAGTACTTC | CASSFGGRGYEQYF
TRBJ1-6 | TRBV14 | - | - | TGTGCCAGCAGCCAAGATCTGGTAGGGCCAATGTCACCCCTCCACTTT | CASSQDLVGPMSPLHF
TRBJ1-2 | TRBV9 | few | TRBD1 | TGTGCCAGCAGCAGAGGGGGCAACCCCGTCTACACCTTC | CASSRGGNPVYTF
TRBJ1-2 | TRBV27 | - | - | TGTGCCAGCAGTTCTGGGTATGGCTACACCTTC | CASSSGYGYTF
TRBJ2-7 | TRBV3-1/TRBV3-2 | - | TRBD2 | TGTGCCAGCAGTATAGTCTTCGGGAGCGGGAGGTGTCCCCACGAGCAGTACTTC | CASSIVFGSGRCPHEQYF
TRBJ2-1 | TRBV24-1 | - | TRBD2 | TGTGCCACCAGTCTCGGACTAGCGGGAGTGGGTGAGCAGTTCTTC | CATSLGLAGVGEQFF
TRBJ1-1 | TRBV6-5 | - | TRBD1 | TGTGCCAGCAGGAACAGGGGTCAGGGCACTGAAGCTTTCTTT | CASRNRGQGTEAFF